The 17 T cell receptor beta chains below come from one sample, sequenced in a study of CXCR3-negative and CXCR3-positive naive CD8 T cells. TRB cDNA was prepared as libraries by UMI-labeled 5' RACE. TCRdb reworked the 5' RACE reads into one entry per CDR3 protein, no DNA. The specimen's table records about 40,000 distinct CDR3 sequences. Specimen: memory CD8+ T cells from blood. The receptors were sampled from a human donor in good health. Some clones in this sample may be carry-over from other donors' samples.

The chain joins TRBV7-3 to TRBJ2-6. This CDR3 has 15 residues. Germline CDR1 is SGHTA and CDR2 is FQGTGA. The CDR3 reads CASSLEISGANVLTF.

The chain couples TRBV6-6 to TRBJ2-5; no DNA is available, so the TRBD2 call from TCRdb remains unchecked. There are 19 residues in the CDR3. Per germline, CDR1 MNHNY and CDR2 SVGAGI (reference sequence). CDR3 loop: CASSYTQLTGTSGQETQYF.

V gene TRBV29-1 combines with J gene TRBJ2-7; TCRdb's D call, TRBD1, is unchecked because there is no DNA. CDR3 length: 15 amino acids. Germline CDR1 SQVTM, CDR2 ANQGSEA. The chain's CDR3 is CSVEVTGQGIYEQYF.

Here the CDR3 reads CASSLGVSGGTEAFF. This chain joins TRBV12-3 or TRBV12-4 and TRBJ1-1. The CDR3 has 15 amino acids.

V gene TRBV5-1 combines with J gene TRBJ1-2. The germline CDR1 and CDR2 sequences are SGHRS and YFSETQ. The CDR3 loop spans 15 amino acids. The CDR3 loop reads CASSSDLGSAFGYTF.

The CDR3 here is CASSYSGEDYNEQFF. The chain recombines TRBV6-5 with TRBJ2-1; TCRdb's D call, TRBD2, is unchecked because there is no DNA. Germline CDR1 reads MNHEY; CDR2 reads SVGAGI. The CDR3 totals 15 residues.

V gene TRBV27 combines with J gene TRBJ2-1; there is no DNA to check the TCRdb D call of TRBD1. CDR1 and CDR2 from the germline V gene are MNHEY and SMNVEV (reference sequence). The CDR3 runs 14 residues. CDR3 sequence: CASSPVTGYNEQFF.

This chain joins TRBV1 and TRBJ2-3; TCRdb calls TRBD1, which cannot be checked without DNA. TRBV1 is a pseudogene. The CDR3 contains 17 residues. This CDR3 reads CTSSQSPDRGGTDTQYF.

V gene TRBV5-1 combines with J gene TRBJ2-7; TCRdb gives TRBD1 as the D gene, but with no DNA this cannot be confirmed. The V gene's germline CDR1 is SGHRS and CDR2 YFSETQ. This CDR3 has 14 residues. The CDR3 sequence: CASSFVDQGYEQYF.

The chain has TRBV7-2 and TRBJ2-7; TCRdb outputs TRBD1, but without DNA this stays unchecked. This CDR3 region has 13 residues. Looked up from germline, CDR1 is SGHTA and CDR2 is FQGNSA. The CDR3 region is CASSLLGPGEQYF. Variable domain in full (rest from reference TRBV7-2 and TRBJ2-7): GAGVSQSPSNKVTEKGKDVELRCDPISGHTALYWYRQSLGQGLEFLIYFQGNSAPDKSGLPSDRFSAERTGGSVSTLTIQRTQQEDSAVYLCASSLLGPGEQYFGPGTRLTVT.

The CDR3 spells CASSVAGTDEQYF. The V call is TRBV9, the J call TRBJ2-7; TCRdb designates TRBD1, a call that cannot be tested without DNA. This CDR3 has 13 residues. The germline V gene has CDR1 SGDLS and CDR2 YYNGEE.

The rearrangement joins TRBV29-1 to TRBJ1-1. This CDR3 has 13 residues. The V gene's germline CDR1 is SQVTM and CDR2 ANQGSEA. The CDR3 here is CSVEDQMNTEAFF.

The V call is TRBV9, the J call TRBJ2-7; TCRdb's D call, TRBD1, is unchecked because there is no DNA. This CDR3 comprises 15 residues. From germline, CDR1 is SGDLS and CDR2 YYNGEE. The CDR3 region is CASSPGWTGSYEQYF.

The CDR3 region is CASSQLDPHGNQPQHF. The gene calls are TRBV3-1 and TRBJ1-5. Germline lookup yields CDR1 LGHDT and CDR2 YNNKEL (reference sequence). The CDR3 has 16 amino acids.

CDR3 in amino acids: CAADDSGRASTDTQYF. The chain has TRBV7-9 and TRBJ2-3; TCRdb proposes TRBD2, but this gene call is untestable without DNA. The CDR3 sequence is 16 residues long. Germline loops: CDR1 SEHNR, CDR2 FQNEAQ (reference sequence).

The chain carries TRBV6-4 and TRBJ2-2; the TRBD1 assignment by TCRdb is unverifiable without DNA. The CDR3 is made up of 16 amino acids. CDR1 is MRHNA and CDR2 is SNTAGT in the germline V gene. The CDR3 here is CASSEDGTGGSGELFF.

The rearrangement links TRBV5-1 to TRBJ2-2; TCRdb proposes TRBD1, but this gene call is untestable without DNA. Germline values: CDR1 SGHRS, CDR2 YFSETQ. The CDR3 covers 14 residues. The CDR3 loop is CASSFGGSTGELFF.